This T cell receptor beta chain was observed in a study of CD8+CD57+ T cells in acquired aplastic anemia. About the research overall: Recorded DNA amounts for sorted CD4+ and CD8+ cells had an average of around 3.5 ug. Healthy donor CD4+ cell samples had a mean of around 11 million reads.

From germline, CDR1 is SNHLY and CDR2 FYNNEI. Trimming cost V 3 bases and J 7 bases, with 0 bases left between them. The CDR3 consists of 10 residues. Genomic DNA was employed as the template in profiling TCR beta VDJ and CDR3. Using its own MiXCR run on the reads, TCRdb lists one record per CDR3 protein. The repertoire holds a few hundred thousand distinct CDR3 sequences, with 61% as singletons. V usage is TRBV2 and J usage is TRBJ2-2, with D unresolved. This clonotype was sampled from a human donor in good health. The specimen sequenced was sorted CD4+, CD8+, or CD8+CD57+ T cells (not recorded which) from PBMCs. The CDR3 DNA follows: TGTGCCAGCAGTGACGGGGAGCTGTTTTTT. Its protein product is CASSDGELFF.